This TCR beta chain was profiled in a study of blood T cell repertoires in COVID-19. Overall study context: In each case, the material was cDNA or gDNA derived from T cells, B-cell-depleted T cells, or PBMCs.

This clone appeared a few times. The junction had 4 bases not matched to a gene; V was cut back by 5 bases and J by 6 bases. Germline lookup yields CDR1 ENHRY and CDR2 SYGVKD. CDR3 length: 14 amino acids. Per the original data handling: Reference gene primer amplification yielded estimated nucleated cell counts. The protocol was immunoSEQ multiplex PCR, while the TCRdb copy is restricted to in-frame clones and leaves out a portion. Clonal size and the V and J genes are those of that table, whereas D and trimming came from the DNA. The sample carries fewer than 100,000 clones, 75% to 90% recorded once.

Sequencing was carried out using peripheral blood. The chain carries TRBV10-3 and TRBJ1-4; 9 bases match TRBD1. The source of this sequence is a man in his 60s with acute or convalescent COVID-19. CDR3 sequence reads: CAISRDRVDEKLFF. CDR3 DNA: TGTGCCATCAGTCGGGACAGGGTAGATGAAAAACTGTTTTTT.